These 24 T cell receptor beta chains share one sample of origin, sequenced in a study of T-cell reconstitution after alpha-beta-depleted transplantation in children. Preparation of the TCRbeta library was carried out with unique molecular identifiers. TCRdb called the PCR reads again in MiXCR, with one record for every CDR3 protein. This table holds approximately 230,000 distinct CDR3 sequences, roughly 24% found once. The material sequenced was PBMCs, taken before TCRalphabeta/CD19-depleted stem cell transplant. The origin of the receptors is a girl under 10 years old with Fanconi anemia, due to receive a stem cell transplant.

Ten or more counts support this clonotype. The CDR3 reads CASSEQPSNTGELFF. CDR3 DNA sequence: TGTGCCAGCAGTGAACAGCCTTCGAACACCGGGGAGCTGTTTTTT. V usage is TRBV6-4 and J usage is TRBJ2-2; D not resolved. Deletions cut 3 bases from V and 0 bases from J, with 8 bases between. The CDR3 is made up of 15 amino acids. Germline CDR1 reads MRHNA; CDR2 reads SNTAGT.

The chain carries TRBV25-1 and TRBJ2-5; 10 positions agree with TRBD1. The CDR3 sequence is 17 residues long. From germline, CDR1 is MGHDK and CDR2 SYGVNS. With V trimmed by 2 bases and J by 5 bases, 11 bases remained unmatched. The CDR3 sequence is CASSEGTLGQGRETQYF. The CDR3 nucleotides are TGTGCCAGCAGTGAAGGGACTTTGGGACAGGGGCGGGAGACCCAGTACTTC.

The chain uses TRBV7-8 and TRBJ2-5; 8 bases map to TRBD2. This CDR3 has 16 amino acids. The V gene end was trimmed by 1 base and the J gene end by 5 bases; junction bases not matched to a gene: 9. Germline V gene lookup returns CDR1 SGHVS and CDR2 FQNEAQ. CDR3 protein: CASSLVWAGGGETQYF. Written as DNA, the CDR3 is TGTGCCAGCAGCTTAGTATGGGCGGGAGGAGGCGAGACCCAGTACTTC.

This clonotype was counted ten times or more. The rearrangement joins TRBV7-2 to TRBJ2-1; 8 positions match TRBD2. The CDR3 has 16 amino acids. Germline values: CDR1 SGHTA, CDR2 FQGNSA. The trim removed 2 bases at V and 6 bases at J, leaving 9 bases unmatched. The CDR3: CASSLFGTSLGNEQFF. Written as DNA, the CDR3 is TGTGCCAGCAGCTTATTCGGGACTAGTCTGGGCAATGAGCAGTTCTTC.

The rearrangement uses TRBV30 and TRBJ1-5, with D unclear. The CDR3 is made up of 13 amino acids. Trimming removed 5 bases at V and 0 bases at J, with 8 bases between. CDR1 is GTSNPN and CDR2 is SVGIG in the germline V gene (reference sequence). The CDR3 bases are TGTGCCTGGGGCCAGTATAGCAATCAGCCCCAGCATTTT. The encoded protein is CAWGQYSNQPQHF.

The sample holds one count of this clonotype. The chain couples TRBV3-1 to TRBJ2-3; D ambiguous. The CDR3 length is 12 residues. The V gene lost 1 base and the J gene lost 4 bases, with 3 bases spanning the gap. Germline V gene data show CDR1 as LGHDT and CDR2 as YNNKEL (reference sequence). This CDR3 reads CASSQAADTQYF. In DNA form, the CDR3 reads TGTGCCAGCAGCCAAGCGGCAGATACGCAGTATTTT.

This clonotype has ten or more counts. This chain links TRBV5-1 with TRBJ1-2; D unclear. This CDR3 has 14 amino acids. Trimming cost V 0 bases and J 8 bases, with 14 bases left between them. Germline V CDR1 and CDR2: SGHRS, YFSETQ. As DNA, the CDR3 is TGCGCCAGCAGCTTGGCCGTCGGGGTAGGAGGCTACACCTTC. Protein: CASSLAVGVGGYTF.

This clonotype came up many times. The chain employs TRBV21-1 and TRBJ1-3. TRBV21-1 is described as a pseudogene. The CDR3 has 14 amino acids. The CDR3 protein is CASSTSGSGNTIYF. DNA for the CDR3: TGTGCCAGCAGCACGTCAGGCTCTGGAAACACCATATATTTT.

At least ten counts were recorded for this clonotype. The rearrangement joins TRBV29-1 to TRBJ2-4; D uncertain. Trimming took 4 bases from V and 0 from J, leaving 10 bases between them. CDR3 size: 14 residues. Germline V gives CDR1 SQVTM, CDR2 ANQGSEA. In DNA, the CDR3 is TGCAGCGTTGTGGGCAGGCTAGCCAAAAACATTCAGTACTTC. Translation: CSVVGRLAKNIQYF. The complete variable domain, with remaining parts taken from reference TRBV29-1 and TRBJ2-4, reads SAVISQKPSRDICQRGTSLTIQCQVDSQVTMMFWYRQQPGQSLTLIATANQGSEATYESGFVIDKFPISRPNLTFSTLTVSNMSPEDSSIYLCSVVGRLAKNIQYFGAGTRLSVL.

This clonotype appeared a few times. This CDR3 reads CASSEGQGRDEQYF. In DNA, the CDR3 is TGTGCCAGCAGTGAAGGACAGGGAAGGGACGAGCAGTACTTC. The chain carries TRBV6-1 and TRBJ2-7; 7 nucleotides line up with TRBD1. The CDR3 runs to 14 residues. Germline values: CDR1 MNHNS, CDR2 SASEGT. J was trimmed by 5 bases and V by 1 base; bases with no gene match: 5.

This clonotype was seen many times. An end of the junction does not agree with germline; a read error may underlie this. The chain recombines TRBV20-1 with TRBJ1-1; no reliable D call. The CDR3 length is 13 residues. Per the germline V gene, CDR1 is DFQATT and CDR2 is SNEGSKA (reference sequence). In DNA form, the CDR3 reads TGCAGTACTAGGACGCAAGCGAACACTGAAGCTTTCTTT. Translation: CSTRTQANTEAFF.

In this sample, this clonotype turned up many times. J is TRBJ2-1 and V is TRBV29-1; TRBD2 is a possible D gene (5 bases). CDR1 and CDR2 from the germline V gene are SQVTM and ANQGSEA. The CDR3 contains 15 residues. Trimming stripped 4 bases from V and 9 bases from J, with 22 bases between. In DNA, the CDR3 is TGCAGCGTTGCCCCACGACTAAGAAGTATACGTGAGCAGTTCTTC. The encoded protein is CSVAPRLRSIREQFF.

This clonotype was picked up many times. V and J are TRBV29-1 and TRBJ2-7, with D unresolved. Trimming removed 7 bases from V and 2 bases from J, with 12 bases in between. The CDR3 loop spans 12 amino acids. CDR1 and CDR2 from the germline V gene are SQVTM and ANQGSEA. The CDR3 DNA reads as TGCAGCGGAAGAGACGGGCCCTACGAGCAGTACTTC. Translated, it gives CSGRDGPYEQYF.

The V and J genes are TRBV29-1 and TRBJ2-3; 7 bases are a match to TRBD2. V was pared by 8 bases and J by 4 bases, with 12 bases of the junction left unmatched. CDR3 length: 14 residues. CDR1 SQVTM and CDR2 ANQGSEA come from the germline V gene. The CDR3 is CSILGGGVSDTQYF. CDR3 sequence (DNA): TGCAGCATCCTGGGGGGAGGGGTCTCAGATACGCAGTATTTT.

This clonotype has ten or more counts. The V call is TRBV12-3 or TRBV12-4, the J call TRBJ1-6; D ambiguous. The length of the CDR3 is 13 residues. The germline V and J ends were trimmed by 3 bases and 10 bases, with 10 bases remaining between them. The CDR3 sequence is CASSLASGSPLHF. For the CDR3, the DNA is TGTGCCAGCAGTTTGGCCTCGGGCTCACCCCTCCACTTT.

The rearrangement joins TRBV5-1 to TRBJ2-2; D remains ambiguous. CDR3 length: 12 residues. Trimming shortened V by 4 bases and J by 2 bases, and 3 bases separated the two germline ends. In germline, CDR1 is SGHRS, CDR2 YFSETQ. CDR3 coding DNA: TGCGCCAGCAGCAACAACACCGGGGAGCTGTTTTTT. Translated, it gives CASSNNTGELFF.

This clonotype was detected only a few times. The chain uses TRBV20-1 and TRBJ2-3; D unclear. Germline loops: CDR1 DFQATT, CDR2 SNEGSKA (reference sequence). The V and J ends lost 3 bases and 6 bases respectively, with 7 bases between them. This CDR3 contains 11 residues. Written as DNA, the CDR3 is TGCAGTGCTAGTCCGGCCGATACGCAGTATTTT. Its protein is CSASPADTQYF.

This clonotype was seen at least ten times. This chain joins TRBV25-1 and TRBJ2-1, with D hard to call. The germline V and J ends were trimmed by 1 base and 4 bases, with 11 bases remaining between them. The CDR3 totals 15 residues. Per the germline V gene, CDR1 is MGHDK and CDR2 is SYGVNS. The CDR3 DNA follows: TGTGCCAGCAGTGAATCACGACACTTTTACAATGAGCAGTTCTTC. The encoded protein is CASSESRHFYNEQFF. Full variable domain (outside the CDR3, taken from reference TRBV25-1 and TRBJ2-1): EADIYQTPRYLVIGTGKKITLECSQTMGHDKMYWYQQDPGMELHLIHYSYGVNSTEKGDLSSESTVSRIRTEHFPLTLESARPSHTSQYLCASSESRHFYNEQFFGPGTRLTVL.

The V and J genes are TRBV12-3 or TRBV12-4 and TRBJ2-5; D remains unclear. The CDR3 is 13 amino acids. Trimming cost V 6 bases and J 3 bases, with 11 bases left between them. Here the CDR3 reads CASSPNMEETQYF. The CDR3 DNA reads as TGTGCCAGCAGCCCAAACATGGAAGAGACCCAGTACTTC.

This clonotype was recorded at least ten times. The chain has TRBV12-3 or TRBV12-4 and TRBJ2-3; 12 bases line up with TRBD2. The CDR3 extends over 17 amino acids. J gave up 0 bases and V 6 bases, and 7 bases lay outside the gene matches. CDR3 sequence: CASSRTSGVPSTDTQYF. CDR3 nucleotides: TGTGCCAGCAGCCGGACTAGCGGGGTACCTAGCACAGATACGCAGTATTTT.

In this sample, this clonotype turned up many times. V usage is TRBV7-2 and J usage is TRBJ2-1; TRBD2 aligns across 9 bases. Germline CDR1 reads SGHTA; CDR2 reads FQGNSA. This CDR3 spans 14 amino acids. With 4 bases clipped from V and 9 bases from J, the junction kept 7 bases outside the gene matches. For the CDR3, the DNA is TGTGCCAGCAGCTCTTCTCCGACTAGCGGTGAGCAGTTCTTC. It encodes CASSSSPTSGEQFF.

At least ten counts were recorded for this clonotype. The V call is TRBV11-2, the J call TRBJ2-3; D is ambiguous. Germline loops: CDR1 SGHAT, CDR2 FQNNGV. The CDR3 consists of 15 residues. V was cut by 1 base and J by 0 bases, with 8 bases left in between. CDR3 residues: CASSLVGVSTDTQYF. CDR3 DNA sequence: TGTGCCAGCAGCTTAGTTGGAGTAAGCACAGATACGCAGTATTTT.

A few counts support this clonotype. This chain uses TRBV24-1 with TRBJ2-3; TRBD1 matches at 7 bases. Losses at the gene ends were 5 bases for V and 1 base for J; bases not matched to a gene: 5. The length of the CDR3 is 15 residues. CDR1 is KGHDR, CDR2 SFDVKD, per germline. CDR3 protein: CATSATGDRTDTQYF. The CDR3 DNA sequence: TGTGCCACCAGTGCCACAGGGGATCGCACAGATACGCAGTATTTT.

The genes are TRBV20-1 and TRBJ2-3; the match to TRBD2 covers 10 bases. The CDR3 totals 14 residues. V trimming: 6 bases; J trimming: 2 bases; junction bases outside the gene matches: 5. Germline CDR1 and CDR2: DFQATT and SNEGSKA (reference sequence). In DNA form, the CDR3 reads TGCAGTGCGTCTCTAGCGGGAGTCACAGATACGCAGTATTTT. This gives the protein CSASLAGVTDTQYF.